Listed here is a single T cell receptor beta chain. What it binds is not known. CDR3 size: 14 residues. Trimming took 3 bases from V and 1 from J; bases not matched to a gene: 1. The germline CDR1 and CDR2 sequences are SGHRS and YFSETQ. This entry comes from a study of OX40 agonist ivuxolimab in advanced cancers. Study-wide context: The dose-escalation group included hepatocellular carcinoma, melanoma, renal cell carcinoma and head and neck cancer. Patients were 82.7% male with ages about 23 to 79, mean about 60.

The protocol was immunoSEQ multiplex PCR, while the TCRdb copy is restricted to in-frame clones and leaves out a portion. Among 45,000 to 65,000 clones listed, around four fifths were seen once. Autoimmune disease history or systemic immunosuppression meant exclusion. The study, taken as a whole, reports: At 0.1 to 3.0 mg/kg and by week 6, CD4+ and CD8+ T cells in the blood had expanded clonally.

The chain combines TRBV5-1 with TRBJ2-3; the match to TRBD1 covers 8 bases. The source was CD4+ or CD8+ T cells sorted from blood, collected in a trial of the OX40 agonist ivuxolimab. The sequence came from an adult with an advanced solid tumor such as melanoma, head and neck, liver or kidney cancer. CDR3 in amino acids: CASSWGQGTDTQYF. In DNA form, the CDR3 reads TGCGCCAGCAGCTGGGGACAGGGCACAGATACGCAGTATTTT. The complete variable domain, with remaining parts taken from reference TRBV5-1 and TRBJ2-3, reads KAGVTQTPRYLIKTRGQQVTLSCSPISGHRSVSWYQQTPGQGLQFLFEYFSETQRNKGNFPGRFSGRQFSNSRSEMNVSTLELGDSALYLCASSWGQGTDTQYFGPGTRLTVL.